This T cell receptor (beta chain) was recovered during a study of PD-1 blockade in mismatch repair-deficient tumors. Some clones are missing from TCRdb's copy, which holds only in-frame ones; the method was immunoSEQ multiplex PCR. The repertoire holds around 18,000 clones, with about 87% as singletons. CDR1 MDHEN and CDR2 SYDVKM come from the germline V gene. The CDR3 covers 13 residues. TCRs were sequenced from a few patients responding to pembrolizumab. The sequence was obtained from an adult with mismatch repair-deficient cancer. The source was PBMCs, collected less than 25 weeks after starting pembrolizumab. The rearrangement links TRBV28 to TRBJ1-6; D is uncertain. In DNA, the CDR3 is TGTGCGGGCGGGAGCTCCTATAATTCACCCCTCCACTTT. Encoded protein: CAGGSSYNSPLHF.